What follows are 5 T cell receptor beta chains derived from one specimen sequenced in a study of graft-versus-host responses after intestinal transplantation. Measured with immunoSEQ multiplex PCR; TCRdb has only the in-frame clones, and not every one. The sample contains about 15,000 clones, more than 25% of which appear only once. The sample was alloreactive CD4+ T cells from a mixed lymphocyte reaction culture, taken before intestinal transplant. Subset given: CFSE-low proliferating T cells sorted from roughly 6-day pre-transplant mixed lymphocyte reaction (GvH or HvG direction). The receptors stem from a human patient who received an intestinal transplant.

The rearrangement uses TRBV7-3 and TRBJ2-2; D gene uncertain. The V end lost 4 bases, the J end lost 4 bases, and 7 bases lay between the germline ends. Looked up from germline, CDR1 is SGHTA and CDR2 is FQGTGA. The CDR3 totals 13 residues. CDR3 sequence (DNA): TGTGCCAGCAGCTCACAGTCCACCGGGGAGCTGTTTTTT. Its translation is CASSSQSTGELFF. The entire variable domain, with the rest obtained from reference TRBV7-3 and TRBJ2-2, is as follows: GAGVSQTPSNKVTEKGKYVELRCDPISGHTALYWYRQSLGQGPEFLIYFQGTGAADDSGLPNDRFFAVRPEGSVSTLKIQRTERGDSAVYLCASSSQSTGELFFGEGSRLTVL.

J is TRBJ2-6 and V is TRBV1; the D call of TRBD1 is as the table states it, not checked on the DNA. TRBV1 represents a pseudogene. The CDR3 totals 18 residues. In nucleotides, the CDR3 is TGCACCAGCAGGCTTCGAAGTTTGTGCACAAGTCGGGCCAACGTCCTGACTTTC. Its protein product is CTSRLRSLCTSRANVLTF.

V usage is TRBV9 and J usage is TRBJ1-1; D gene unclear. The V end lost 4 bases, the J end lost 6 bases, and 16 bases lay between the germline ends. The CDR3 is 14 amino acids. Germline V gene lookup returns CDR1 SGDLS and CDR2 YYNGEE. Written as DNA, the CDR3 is TGTGCCAGCAGCCCGACGACCGGGGTCGCTGAAGCTTTCTTT. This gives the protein CASSPTTGVAEAFF.

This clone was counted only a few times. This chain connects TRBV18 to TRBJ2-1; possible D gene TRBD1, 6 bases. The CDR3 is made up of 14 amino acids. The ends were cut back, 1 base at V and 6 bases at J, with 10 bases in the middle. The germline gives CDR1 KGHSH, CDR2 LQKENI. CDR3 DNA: TGTGCCAGCTCACCACGGGTACAGGGCAATGAGCAGTTCTTC. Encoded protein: CASSPRVQGNEQFF. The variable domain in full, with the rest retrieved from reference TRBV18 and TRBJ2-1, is NAGVMQNPRHLVRRRGQEARLRCSPMKGHSHVYWYRQLPEEGLKFMVYLQKENIIDESGMPKERFSAEFPKEGPSILRIQQVVRGDSAAYFCASSPRVQGNEQFFGPGTRLTVL.

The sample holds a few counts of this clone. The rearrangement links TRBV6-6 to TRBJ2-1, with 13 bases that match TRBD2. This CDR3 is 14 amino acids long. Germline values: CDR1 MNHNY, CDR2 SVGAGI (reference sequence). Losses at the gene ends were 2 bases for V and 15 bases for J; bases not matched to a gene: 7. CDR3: CASSYRLAGGIWFF. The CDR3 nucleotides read TGTGCCAGCAGTTACAGACTAGCGGGGGGAATTTGGTTCTTC.